This is a list of T cell receptor beta chains from one sample in a study of T cells in Graves' hyperthyroidism and ophthalmopathy. TCRdb processed the multiplex PCR reads anew with MiXCR; each CDR3 protein has one entry. Here the sample spans hundreds of thousands of distinct CDR3 sequences, around 15% being singletons. Sequenced: blood. The receptors derive from a woman in her sixties with Graves' ophthalmopathy. CDR3s include the opening cysteine and the closing phenylalanine or tryptophan.

V	J	CDR3
TRBV4-1	TRBJ2-7	CASSQAPLDRVHEQYF
TRBV28	TRBJ1-2	CASSRRGAGPYGYTF
TRBV6-2/TRBV6-3	TRBJ2-6	CASSYQLGEGSGANVLTF
TRBV6-2/TRBV6-3	TRBJ2-1	CASSYLGTADSYNEQFF
TRBV2	TRBJ1-2	CASSPGQGRSGYTF
TRBV20-1	TRBJ2-1	CSASAPYNEQFF
TRBV5-1	TRBJ1-1	CASSLGPGERTEAFF
TRBV20-1	TRBJ2-1	CSARDPAGGRNEQFF
TRBV9	TRBJ2-1	CASSALGLGDNEQFF
TRBV19	TRBJ2-3	CASSPTSGRADTQYF
TRBV20-1	TRBJ2-1	CSAEEGGPLPEQFF
TRBV27	TRBJ2-7	CASSLRGPTRATFYEQYF
TRBV6-1	TRBJ2-7	CASSPRHGTYEQYF
TRBV6-4	TRBJ2-7	CASSDGKAYEQYF
TRBV2	TRBJ1-3	CASSEAGSGGNTIYF
TRBV29-1	TRBJ2-1	CSVELLAGTNEQFF
TRBV5-1	TRBJ2-5	CASSLESQGKETQYF
TRBV7-3	TRBJ2-2	CASSLTATGVGTGELFF
TRBV29-1	TRBJ1-1	CSVEELGVSTEAFF
TRBV6-1	TRBJ1-1	CASSFYKNTEAFF
TRBV29-1	TRBJ2-1	CSVEDPLNEQFF
TRBV6-2/TRBV6-3	TRBJ2-7	CASKIGGRYEQYF
TRBV5-1	TRBJ2-6	CASSSQRGLGSGANVLTF
TRBV2	TRBJ2-7	CASSDRRTPYEQYF
TRBV28	TRBJ1-6	CASRPGQVGYNSPLHF
TRBV11-2	TRBJ2-5	CASSYLAGGPGETQYF
TRBV7-3	TRBJ2-2	CASSPQRGQGNTGELFF
TRBV20-1	TRBJ2-7	CSARDRGGEQYF
TRBV5-1	TRBJ2-1	CASSLEAGLYNEQFF
TRBV6-5	TRBJ2-5	CASSYSGSGSGETQYF
TRBV3-1	TRBJ2-1	CASSQEDPSYNEQFF
TRBV5-1	TRBJ2-4	CASSLGDNPTIQYF
TRBV11-2	TRBJ2-5	CASSPGVGRETQYF
TRBV29-1	TRBJ2-7	CSVQLAGDYEQYF
TRBV5-1	TRBJ2-2	CASSLRTNTGELFF
TRBV30	TRBJ1-2	CAWSGQPANYGYTF
TRBV28	TRBJ2-7	CASSPNRVRSEQYF
TRBV7-8	TRBJ2-1	CASSLETLHNEQFF
TRBV5-5	TRBJ2-2	CASHRDPFGTGELFF
TRBV7-2	TRBJ2-2	CASSLDISRELFF
TRBV29-1	TRBJ2-4	CSAEGLAEGIQYF
TRBV5-6	TRBJ1-4	CASSLDRTSATNEKLFF
TRBV29-1	TRBJ2-1	CSASSVHNEQFF
TRBV7-7	TRBJ2-7	CASSFGTGPTYEQYF
TRBV2	TRBJ1-5	CASTPGGVWRPQHF
TRBV15	TRBJ2-7	CATSRPGLAGRGEQYF
TRBV2	TRBJ1-2	CASRDSPSNYGYTF
TRBV4-1	TRBJ2-7	CASSQDRSEQYF
TRBV20-1	TRBJ2-1	CSASSHSGSSYNEQFF